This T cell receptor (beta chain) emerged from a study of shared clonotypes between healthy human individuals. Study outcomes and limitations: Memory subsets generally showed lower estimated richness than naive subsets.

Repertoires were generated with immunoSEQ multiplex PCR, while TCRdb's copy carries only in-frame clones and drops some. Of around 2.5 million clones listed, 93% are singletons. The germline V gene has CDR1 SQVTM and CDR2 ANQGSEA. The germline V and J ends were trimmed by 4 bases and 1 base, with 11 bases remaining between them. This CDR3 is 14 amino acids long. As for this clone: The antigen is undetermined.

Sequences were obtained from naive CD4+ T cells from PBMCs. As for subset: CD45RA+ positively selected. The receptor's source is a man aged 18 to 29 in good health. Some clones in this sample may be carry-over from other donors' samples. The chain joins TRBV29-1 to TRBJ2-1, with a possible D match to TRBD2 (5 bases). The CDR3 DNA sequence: TGCAGCGTTGTAGGGAGTGAATCCTACAATGAGCAGTTCTTC. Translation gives CSVVGSESYNEQFF.